What follows describes a single TCR beta chain. Its antigen is still unknown. Mismatch with germline at one junction end may stem from a read error. This CDR3 contains 16 residues. The V gene's germline CDR1 is MGHRA and CDR2 YSYEKL. The data belong to a study of tumor-infiltrating lymphocytes in primary liver carcinoma. The wider study: Surgical resection treated primary liver carcinoma in the patients. Study-wide results and caveats: Tumor region pairs shared more overlap than did tumor-adjacent and tumor-blood pairs.

The input was approximately 0.45 ug total RNA; TCR beta cDNA was made from it with a constant-region primer. The TCR beta library was amplified through three nested multiplex PCR rounds in a modified ARM-PCR procedure. The first two PCR rounds used TRBV1-TRBV30 primers with a Cbeta primer, roughly 10 cycles each. TCRdb re-derived calls from the multiplex PCR reads in MiXCR, one entry per CDR3 protein. The data contain some 200,000 distinct CDR3 sequences, 65% of them singletons. The authors took blood RNA from unsorted whole blood and also extracted germline DNA. The source material was peripheral blood. The rearrangement uses TRBV4-1 and TRBJ2-1, with 7 bases lining up with TRBD2. The origin of this receptor is a woman aged 55 to 70 with primary liver carcinoma and hepatitis B virus infection. The CDR3 bases are TGTGCCAGCAGCCAAGGGGAGGGAGGCTCCTACAATGAGCAGTTCTTC. Protein: CASSQGEGGSYNEQFF.